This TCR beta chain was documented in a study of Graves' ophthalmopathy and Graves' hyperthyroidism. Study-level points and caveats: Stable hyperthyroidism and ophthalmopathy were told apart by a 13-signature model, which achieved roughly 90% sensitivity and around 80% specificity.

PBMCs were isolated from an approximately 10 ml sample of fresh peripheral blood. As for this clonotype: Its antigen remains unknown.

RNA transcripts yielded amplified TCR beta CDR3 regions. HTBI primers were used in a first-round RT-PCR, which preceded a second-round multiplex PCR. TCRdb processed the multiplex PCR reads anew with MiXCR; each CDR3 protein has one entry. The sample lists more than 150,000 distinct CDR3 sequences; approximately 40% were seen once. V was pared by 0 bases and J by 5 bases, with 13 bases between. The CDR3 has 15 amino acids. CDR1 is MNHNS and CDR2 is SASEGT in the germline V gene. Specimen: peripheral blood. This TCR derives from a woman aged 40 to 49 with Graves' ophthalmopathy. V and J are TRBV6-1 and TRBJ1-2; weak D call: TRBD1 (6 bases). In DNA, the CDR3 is TGTGCCAGCAGTGAAGCGCTGCAGGGGATATATGGCTACACCTTC. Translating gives CASSEALQGIYGYTF.